This T cell receptor (beta chain) is drawn from a study of cytomegalovirus exposure and HLA in healthy donors. Background on the study: The roughly 130 validation repertoires used the same platform as the 550 to 800 first-cohort repertoires (as reported by a later analysis). Whole-study findings and limits: TCR beta chains numbering 164 were designated cytomegalovirus-associated. Within the 130 or so validation repertoires, first-cohort TCR clusters tended to co-occur, according to a later analysis.

On this clone itself: Antigen: not known.

This table comes from immunoSEQ multiplex PCR, and its TCRdb copy is limited to in-frame clones, with some not included. The sample has approximately 150,000 clones, around four fifths seen once. Trimming cost V 5 bases and J 3 bases; bases outside gene matches: 5. The CDR3 length is 14 residues. CDR1 and CDR2 (germline): LNHNV, YYDKDF (reference sequence). The sequence was collected from a man in his thirties or forties in good health and CMV-seropositive. Source material: PBMCs. This chain connects TRBV15 to TRBJ2-5; 8 bases fit TRBD2. Here the CDR3 reads CATSAELAEETQYF. In DNA, the CDR3 is TGTGCCACCAGCGCAGAACTAGCGGAAGAGACCCAGTACTTC.